The clone carrying this TCR beta chain was counted a few times. The cohort comprised adults aged 18 to 89 years residing in under 30 US areas. Cohorts were determined from participant-reported clinical history. In Cohort 3, a recovered donor had either two negative PCRs, clearance, or symptom resolution. Methods used by the authors: For nucleated cells, counts were estimated from reference gene primer amplification. Here immunoSEQ multiplex PCR was the method, and the copy in TCRdb shows in-frame clones only, minus some. V and J calls and clone size are those listed in that table; D and trimming were worked out from the DNA. The sample gives about 380,000 clones, more than 75% of which show up once; about 1.2% is in the top ten. These data are taken from a study of blood T cell repertoires in COVID-19. The CDR3 has 16 amino acids. Germline V lookup: CDR1 LGHNA, CDR2 YNFKEQ. With V trimmed by 3 bases and J by 4 bases, 11 bases remained unmatched.

Sequenced sample: PBMCs or T cells enriched from blood (not recorded which). The gene calls are TRBV4-2 and TRBJ1-1; 7 bases are shared with TRBD1. The receptor comes from a woman aged 18-29 years who had recovered from COVID-19. CDR3 sequence reads: CASSHQQGMRGTEAFF. As DNA, the CDR3 is TGTGCCAGCAGCCATCAACAGGGGATGCGTGGCACTGAAGCTTTCTTT.